The rows below give T cell receptor beta chains drawn from one sample of a study of CXCR3-negative and CXCR3-positive naive CD8 T cells. TCRdb reanalyzed the 5' RACE reads, giving one entry per CDR3 protein sequence and no DNA. The sample yields over 95,000 distinct CDR3 sequences, of which the top ten take up 0.35% to 0.4%. The specimen sequenced was naive CXCR3+ CD8+ T cells from blood. These TCRs come from a human donor in good health. Some clones in this sample may be carry-over from other donors' samples. Both conserved end residues are part of each CDR3.

length	J	V	CDR3
15	TRBJ2-3	TRBV5-1	CASSSPEGLTDTQYF
17	TRBJ2-1	TRBV27	CASSLSLGGRSYNEQFF
17	TRBJ2-7	TRBV11-2	CASSSGVPGQGAYEQYF
14	TRBJ2-7	TRBV29-1	CSVPGTRNPYEQYF
14	TRBJ2-2	TRBV6-2/TRBV6-3	CASSYVGGYGELFF
16	TRBJ2-7	TRBV27	CASSLSGLVGHYEQYF
13	TRBJ1-2	TRBV9	CASSVDRWDGYTF
13	TRBJ2-5	TRBV5-6	CASSPGGVKTQYF
13	TRBJ2-3	TRBV7-2	CASSLETGDTQYF
14	TRBJ2-1	TRBV21-1	CATTSRSSYNEQFF
13	TRBJ2-1	TRBV29-1	CSARTSGYNEQFF
13	TRBJ2-1	TRBV11-2	CASSFHLAQKQFF
12	TRBJ2-1	TRBV28	CASSPTGNEQFF
11	TRBJ2-7	TRBV29-1	CSVEWGFEQYF
15	TRBJ2-1	TRBV12-3/TRBV12-4	CASFPSPGGPGEQFF
19	TRBJ2-6	TRBV20-1	CSAFTPARIQGSGANVLTF
14	TRBJ2-7	TRBV12-3/TRBV12-4	CASSPDRGSYEQYF
14	TRBJ2-1	TRBV2	CASTTSRSYNEQFF
15	TRBJ2-1	TRBV7-2	CASSFGTSGNNEQFF
15	TRBJ2-7	TRBV23-1	CASTPPVQTDYEQYF
15	TRBJ2-3	TRBV20-1	CSGDAAYSSTDTQYF
18	TRBJ2-1	TRBV2	CASSERWASGLNDNEQFF
16	TRBJ2-2	TRBV7-9	CASSSGLADYTGELFF
14	TRBJ2-7	TRBV13	CASSRDRDSYEQYF
15	TRBJ1-6	TRBV7-9	CASSLHTGGESPLHF
18	TRBJ2-7	TRBV5-1	CASSVDRVTQRASYEQYF
13	TRBJ2-7	TRBV10-3	CAISETGLYEQYF